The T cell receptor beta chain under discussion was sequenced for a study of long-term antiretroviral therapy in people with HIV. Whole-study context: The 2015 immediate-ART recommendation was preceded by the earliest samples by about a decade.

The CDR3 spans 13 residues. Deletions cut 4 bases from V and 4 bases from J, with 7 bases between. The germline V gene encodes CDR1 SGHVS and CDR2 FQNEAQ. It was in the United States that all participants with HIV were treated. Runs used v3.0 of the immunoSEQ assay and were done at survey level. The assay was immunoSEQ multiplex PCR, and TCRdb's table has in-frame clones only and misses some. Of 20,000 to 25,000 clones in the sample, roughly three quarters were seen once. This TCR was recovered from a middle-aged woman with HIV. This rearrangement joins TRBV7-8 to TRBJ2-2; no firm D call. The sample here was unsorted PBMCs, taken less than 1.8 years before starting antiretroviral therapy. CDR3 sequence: CASSSLFTGELFF. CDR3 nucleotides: TGTGCCAGCAGCTCATTATTCACCGGGGAGCTGTTTTTT.